These 27 T cell receptor beta chains came from one sample sequenced in a study of identical twins. TCRdb re-analysed the 5' RACE reads in MiXCR, keeping a single row per CDR3 protein. The sample includes 420,000 or so distinct CDR3 sequences, about 18% seen only once; the top ten take 9.5% to 15%. Sequencing used naive T cells sorted from blood. The receptors here all came from a man aged 50 to 59 in good health.

This clonotype was seen ten or more times. The chain employs TRBV20-1 and TRBJ2-7, with 7 bases aligning to TRBD2. Germline CDR1 reads DFQATT; CDR2 reads SNEGSKA (reference sequence). The length of the CDR3 is 17 residues. The V gene end was trimmed by 1 base and the J gene end by 0 bases; junction bases not matched to a gene: 12. The CDR3 bases are TGCAGTGCTAGAGGCCTCCCCGGCGGGGGTTCCTCCTACGAGCAGTACTTC. Protein: CSARGLPGGGSSYEQYF.

This clonotype showed up many times. The CDR3 spells CASSRGSNQPQHF. In DNA, the CDR3 is TGTGCCAGCAGTCGGGGAAGCAATCAGCCCCAGCATTTT. This sequence joins TRBV12-3 or TRBV12-4 and TRBJ1-5; no firm D call. The CDR3 sequence is 13 residues long. V was shortened by 5 bases and J by 1 base, with 6 bases between the two germline ends.

This clonotype was recorded a few times. J is TRBJ2-3 and V is TRBV5-5; 8 nucleotides align to TRBD2. The germline gives CDR1 SGHKS, CDR2 YYEKEE (reference sequence). With 3 bases clipped from V and 7 bases from J, the junction kept 13 bases outside the gene matches. The CDR3 is 16 residues long. CDR3 amino acids: CASSSAGTRGGNTQYF. CDR3 nucleotides: TGTGCCAGCAGCTCGGCCGGGACTAGGGGCGGGAATACGCAGTATTTT.

This clonotype was recorded many times. The chain uses TRBV12-3 or TRBV12-4 and TRBJ2-7; 9 positions match TRBD2. After removal of 3 bases from V and 5 bases from J, the junction contained 8 bases not matched to a gene. This CDR3 contains 15 residues. CDR3 loop: CASSFGSSGIHEQYF. CDR3 DNA sequence: TGTGCCAGCAGTTTTGGTTCTAGCGGGATACACGAGCAGTACTTC.

This clonotype has only a few counts. The V call is TRBV5-1, the J call TRBJ2-1; TRBD1 might be the D (8 bases). The germline V gene encodes CDR1 SGHRS and CDR2 YFSETQ. This CDR3 region has 16 residues. V was cut by 2 bases and J by 8 bases, with 20 bases left in between. This CDR3 is CASSFSRGGQVDEQFF. The CDR3 DNA follows: TGCGCCAGCAGCTTTTCGCGCGGGGGACAGGTTGATGAGCAGTTCTTC. The complete variable domain, with remaining parts taken from reference TRBV5-1 and TRBJ2-1, reads KAGVTQTPRYLIKTRGQQVTLSCSPISGHRSVSWYQQTPGQGLQFLFEYFSETQRNKGNFPGRFSGRQFSNSRSEMNVSTLELGDSALYLCASSFSRGGQVDEQFFGPGTRLTVL.

This clonotype has a count of ten or more. The V call is TRBV7-2, the J call TRBJ1-5; no clear D. This CDR3 region has 15 residues. Germline V gives CDR1 SGHTA, CDR2 FQGNSA. V lost 2 bases and J lost 6, with 14 bases in between. The CDR3 coding sequence is TGTGCCAGCAGCTTACGGGCGGGGATCGGTCAGCCCCAGCATTTT. Encoded protein: CASSLRAGIGQPQHF.

This clonotype was seen repeatedly, ten times or more. V is TRBV20-1 and J is TRBJ2-2; unclear D gene. V was shortened by 5 bases and J by 2 bases, with 15 bases between the two germline ends. Germline assignment: CDR1 DFQATT and CDR2 SNEGSKA (reference sequence). The CDR3 extends over 15 amino acids. CDR3 DNA: TGCAGTGCTCAAGGACCAATCCGCAACACCGGGGAGCTGTTTTTT. Amino acids: CSAQGPIRNTGELFF.

As concerns this clonotype: A much larger clone sits a single nucleotide away, making a read error possible. V usage is TRBV7-8 and J usage is TRBJ1-1, with D perhaps TRBD1 (5 bases). Germline V gives CDR1 SGHVS, CDR2 FQNEAQ. There are 12 residues in the CDR3. CDR3 bases: TGTGCCATCAGCCCTTGGGACGGTGAAGCTTTCTTT. Protein sequence: CAISPWDGEAFF.

At least ten counts were recorded for this clonotype. This chain joins TRBV7-9 and TRBJ2-2, with 7 bases matching TRBD2. Germline V lookup: CDR1 SEHNR, CDR2 FQNEAQ (reference sequence). Trimming took 5 bases from V and 7 from J; bases not matched to a gene: 10. This CDR3 region has 15 residues. This CDR3 reads CASSPHPGRVGELFF. The DNA for the CDR3 is TGTGCCAGCAGCCCCCATCCAGGGAGGGTCGGGGAGCTGTTTTTT.

This clonotype was counted at least ten times. V gene TRBV9 combines with J gene TRBJ1-3; D gene unclear. There are 16 residues in the CDR3. Trimming removed 0 bases at V and 0 bases at J, with 10 bases between. Germline CDR1 SGDLS, CDR2 YYNGEE. The CDR3 coding sequence is TGTGCCAGCAGCGTAGAACCACGGACCTCTGGAAACACCATATATTTT. This gives the protein CASSVEPRTSGNTIYF.

Only a few counts were recorded for this clonotype. The rearrangement links TRBV28 to TRBJ2-7; 11 nucleotides agree with TRBD1. This CDR3 is 14 amino acids long. Germline CDR1 and CDR2: MDHEN and SYDVKM. V dropped 8 bases and J dropped 2; count of bases not matched to a gene: 5. The CDR3 sequence: CASGEGQGAYEQYF. For the CDR3, the DNA is TGTGCCAGCGGGGAGGGACAGGGGGCCTACGAGCAGTACTTC.

In its sample, this clonotype was seen many times. The rearrangement links TRBV4-1 to TRBJ2-5; D possibly corresponds to TRBD2 (6 bases). Germline CDR1 reads MGHRA; CDR2 reads YSYEKL. V shed 3 bases and J shed 0 bases, with 8 bases lying between them. CDR3 length equals 14 residues. The CDR3 nucleotides read TGCGCCAGCAGCCAGGAGGGGTACCAAGAGACCCAGTACTTC. Translation gives CASSQEGYQETQYF.

This clonotype was recorded at least ten times. The J gene is TRBJ2-3, the V gene TRBV12-3 or TRBV12-4, with TRBD2 matching 9 bases. The V and J ends lost 3 bases and 3 bases, in that order; junction bases with no gene match: 4. This CDR3 is built from 15 residues. CDR3 loop: CASSFVAGGTDTQYF. The CDR3 region has the DNA TGTGCCAGCAGTTTTGTGGCGGGGGGGACAGATACGCAGTATTTT.

In this sample, this clonotype turned up many times. The rearrangement uses TRBV5-1 and TRBJ2-7; maybe TRBD1 (6 bases). V lost 0 bases and J lost 4, with 14 bases in between. Germline values: CDR1 SGHRS, CDR2 YFSETQ. This CDR3 comprises 15 residues. This CDR3 is CASSLDLGGWYEQYF. The DNA for the CDR3 is TGCGCCAGCAGCTTGGACTTAGGGGGTTGGTACGAGCAGTACTTC.

This clonotype has a handful of counts. The chain uses TRBV7-9 and TRBJ2-7; D might be TRBD1 (5 bases). There are 13 residues in the CDR3. Per the germline V gene, CDR1 is SEHNR and CDR2 is FQNEAQ (reference sequence). The V and J ends lost 1 base and 7 bases respectively, with 11 bases between them. CDR3 sequence (DNA): TGTGCCAGCAGCTTAGAGGGGCTTGGGGAGCAGTACTTC. Protein sequence: CASSLEGLGEQYF.

This clonotype was recorded at least ten times. CDR3 amino acids: CSGGGNEQFF. CDR3 nucleotide sequence: TGCAGCGGCGGGGGTAATGAGCAGTTCTTC. This rearrangement joins TRBV29-1 to TRBJ2-1, with 7 bases that match TRBD2. CDR3 length equals 10 residues. CDR1 SQVTM and CDR2 ANQGSEA come from the germline V gene. The ends lost 7 bases at V and 7 bases at J; junction bases unmatched: 1.

The rearrangement joins TRBV25-1 to TRBJ1-5; no clear D gene. V was shortened by 5 bases and J by 6 bases, with 17 bases between the two germline ends. Germline V gene sequence: CDR1 MGHDK, CDR2 SYGVNS. This CDR3 contains 15 residues. CDR3 DNA sequence: TGTGCCAGCAGTCCCGGAGGGAAAGGGAGTCAGCCCCAGCATTTT. Its protein product is CASSPGGKGSQPQHF.

This clonotype was observed a few times. V is TRBV5-1 and J is TRBJ2-1; D perhaps matches TRBD1 (5 bases). Trimming took off 2 bases at V and 5 bases at J, with 11 bases between the two ends. Germline V gene lookup returns CDR1 SGHRS and CDR2 YFSETQ. The CDR3 consists of 14 residues. The CDR3 DNA reads TGCGCCAGCAGCTTAGGGGTACTTGACAATGAGCAGTTCTTC. Residues: CASSLGVLDNEQFF.

The chain recombines TRBV20-1 with TRBJ2-5; a weak D match, TRBD1 (5 bases). V dropped 0 bases and J dropped 5 bases, with 13 bases sitting between them. Germline V gene lookup returns CDR1 DFQATT and CDR2 SNEGSKA (reference sequence). This CDR3 comprises 14 residues. The CDR3 is CSARELGLRETQYF. CDR3 nucleotides: TGCAGTGCTAGAGAATTGGGGCTGAGGGAGACCCAGTACTTC.

With respect to this clonotype: A junction end diverges from the germline sequence, so it may reflect a read error. The chain couples TRBV7-2 to TRBJ1-1, with TRBD1 as a possible D gene (5 bases). The CDR3 runs to 13 residues. Germline-derived CDR1 and CDR2 are SGHTA and FQGNSA. CDR3 region: CASTLGGNPEAFF. The CDR3 bases are TGTGCCAGCACTCTTGGGGGGAACCCTGAAGCTTTCTTT.

This clonotype was detected only a few times. V is TRBV10-3 and J is TRBJ2-3; D gene ambiguous. Germline CDR1 ENHRY, CDR2 SYGVKD. The CDR3 runs to 14 residues. The germline V and J ends were trimmed by 3 bases and 1 base, with 8 bases remaining between them. The CDR3 protein is CAISEGRGTDTQYF. In DNA form, the CDR3 reads TGTGCCATCAGTGAAGGGCGAGGCACAGATACGCAGTATTTT.

J is TRBJ2-3 and V is TRBV27; D gene unclear. V lost 6 bases and J 0 bases, leaving 13 bases between the germline ends. The germline gives CDR1 MNHEY, CDR2 SMNVEV (reference sequence). The CDR3 length is 15 residues. CDR3 amino acids: CASSHMTTSTDTQYF. CDR3 nucleotide sequence: TGTGCCAGCAGCCACATGACAACTAGCACAGATACGCAGTATTTT.

In its sample, this clonotype was seen many times. V is TRBV12-3 or TRBV12-4 and J is TRBJ2-6; no clear D. V gave up 10 bases and J gave up 0 bases, with 13 bases separating them. The CDR3 covers 15 residues. CDR3 residues: CATAPGRSGANVLTF. The CDR3 DNA follows: TGTGCCACCGCCCCCGGTCGCTCTGGGGCCAACGTCCTGACTTTC.

This clonotype occurred a few times. V and J are TRBV15 and TRBJ1-2; TRBD1 is a possible D gene (5 bases). The CDR3 length is 15 residues. CDR1 and CDR2 (germline): LNHNV, YYDKDF (reference sequence). Trimming cost V 4 bases and J 8 bases, with 20 bases left between them. CDR3 sequence (DNA): TGTGCCACCAGCAAGAGGGGCGCAGGGCCGGGAGGCTACACCTTC. Protein: CATSKRGAGPGGYTF.

This sequence joins TRBV7-9 and TRBJ2-3; D ambiguous. V lost 5 bases to trimming and J lost 0 bases, with 12 bases between them. The CDR3 covers 15 residues. In germline, CDR1 is SEHNR, CDR2 FQNEAQ (reference sequence). The CDR3 region is CASSPSRLSTDTQYF. The DNA for the CDR3 is TGTGCCAGCAGCCCTTCCCGACTTAGCACAGATACGCAGTATTTT.

This clonotype has at least ten counts. The V and J genes are TRBV7-2 and TRBJ2-7; D not certain. The V gene's germline CDR1 is SGHTA and CDR2 FQGNSA. Between the trimmed V and J ends, which lost 1 base and 0 bases, there was a span of 7 bases. The CDR3 is 14 amino acids. CDR3 amino acids: CASSLDWTSYEQYF. CDR3 bases: TGTGCCAGCAGCTTAGATTGGACCTCCTACGAGCAGTACTTC.

This clonotype was observed a few times. This rearrangement joins TRBV11-2 to TRBJ2-1; perhaps TRBD2 as D (6 bases). The CDR3 has 15 amino acids. Germline V gives CDR1 SGHAT, CDR2 FQNNGV. Trimming cost V 1 base and J 2 bases, with 9 bases left between them. This CDR3 is CASSLAWGAYNEQFF. The DNA for the CDR3 is TGTGCCAGCAGCTTAGCTTGGGGGGCCTACAATGAGCAGTTCTTC.